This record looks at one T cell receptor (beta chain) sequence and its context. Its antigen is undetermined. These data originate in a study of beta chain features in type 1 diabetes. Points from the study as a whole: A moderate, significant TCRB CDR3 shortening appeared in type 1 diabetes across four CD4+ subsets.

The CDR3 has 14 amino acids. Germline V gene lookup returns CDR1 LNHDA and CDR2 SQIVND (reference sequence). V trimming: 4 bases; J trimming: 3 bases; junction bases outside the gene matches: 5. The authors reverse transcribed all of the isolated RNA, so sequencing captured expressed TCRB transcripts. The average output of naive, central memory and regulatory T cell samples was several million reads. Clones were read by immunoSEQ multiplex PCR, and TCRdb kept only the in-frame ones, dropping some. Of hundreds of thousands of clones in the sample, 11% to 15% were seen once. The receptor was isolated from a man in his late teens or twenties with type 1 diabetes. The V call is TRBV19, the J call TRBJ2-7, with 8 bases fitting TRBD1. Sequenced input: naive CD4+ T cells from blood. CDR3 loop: CASSKTGVGYEQYF. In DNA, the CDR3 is TGTGCCAGTAGTAAGACAGGGGTCGGCTACGAGCAGTACTTC.